These 3 T cell receptor beta chains came from one sample sequenced in a study of shared T cell receptors in the human thymus. Only in-frame clones appear in the TCRdb table, and some are missing; sequencing was by immunoSEQ multiplex PCR. The table shows 550,000 to 800,000 clones, with approximately 83% occurring only once. The data were also submitted as part of a second study, on human thymus T cells.

The sequencing input was thymocytes. The receptors were gathered from a girl under three years old with a congenital heart defect.

The gene calls are TRBV18 and TRBJ1-4, with TRBD1 matching 9 bases. This CDR3 has 18 amino acids. Germline V lookup: CDR1 KGHSH, CDR2 LQKENI. After removal of 4 bases from V and 8 bases from J, the junction contained 17 bases not matched to a gene. The DNA for the CDR3 is TGTGCCAGCTCACTCGGTGGGACAGGGCGAGGTTCGGACGAAAAACTGTTTTTT. Its translation: CASSLGGTGRGSDEKLFF.

The J gene is TRBJ1-2, the V gene TRBV10-3, with D possibly matching TRBD1 (5 bases). V lost 5 bases and J lost 4, with 11 bases in between. Germline loops: CDR1 ENHRY, CDR2 SYGVKD. The CDR3 extends over 13 amino acids. CDR3 nucleotides: TGTGCCATCAGTAGTCCAGGGATCTATGGCTACACCTTC. This sequence encodes CAISSPGIYGYTF.

The CDR3 DNA sequence: TGTGCCAGCCGGGGGGTAGTTGGTGAAGCTTTCTTT. Encoded protein: CASRGVVGEAFF. The V and J genes are TRBV7-8 and TRBJ1-1, with a possible D match to TRBD1 (5 bases). CDR1 is SGHVS, CDR2 FQNEAQ, per germline. CDR3 length equals 12 residues. Trimming pared 8 bases from V and 7 bases from J, leaving 14 bases between.